These 28 T cell receptor beta chains were sequenced from one sample in a study of regulatory T cells in long-lasting Graves disease. Documented time point: newly diagnosed GD, antithyroid drugs for less than 3 months. PBMC RNA served as the TCR library source. Libraries of TCR beta came from iRepertoire HTBI primers plus Arm-PCR of CDR3 regions. MiXCR, run by TCRdb on the multiplex PCR reads, gives a single entry per CDR3 protein. The table has roughly 420,000 distinct CDR3 sequences, around 17% seen once; the top ten hold about 10%. This sample also belongs to another study, concerning T cells in Graves' hyperthyroidism and ophthalmopathy.

Sample: peripheral blood mononuclear cells (PBMCs), taken at new diagnosis, from a patient treated with antithyroid drugs. The source is a woman aged 30 to 39 with Graves disease.

This clonotype is a singleton in its sample. This may arise from a read error, as a much more abundant clone is one base away. The V gene is TRBV28, the J gene TRBJ1-2; D perhaps matches TRBD1 (5 bases). The CDR3 length is 15 residues. Germline V lookup: CDR1 MDHEN, CDR2 SYDVKM. The V end was cut by 4 bases, the J end by 3 bases, with 15 bases between. CDR3 protein: CASSWETAGHYGYTF. CDR3 in DNA: TGTGCCAGCAGTTGGGAGACAGCGGGCCACTATGGCTACACCTTC.

This clonotype was counted ten times or more. The chain has TRBV7-9 and TRBJ2-1; possibly TRBD1 for D (6 bases). Germline lookup yields CDR1 SEHNR and CDR2 FQNEAQ (reference sequence). V was cut by 8 bases and J by 3 bases, with 20 bases left in between. This CDR3 spans 16 amino acids. CDR3 coding DNA: TGTGCCAGCGACCCCCCGACAGGTTCGGGCTACAATGAGCAGTTCTTC. Translated, it gives CASDPPTGSGYNEQFF.

A few counts support this clonotype. The chain is built from TRBV15 and TRBJ2-1; D uncertain. Trimming left V 3 bases short and J 13 bases short, with 16 bases between. The germline gives CDR1 LNHNV, CDR2 YYDKDF (reference sequence). The CDR3 runs to 13 residues. The CDR3 reads CATSRMQDLNQFF. CDR3 sequence (DNA): TGTGCCACCAGCAGGATGCAGGACCTCAATCAGTTCTTC. Full variable domain (remainder filled in from reference TRBV15 and TRBJ2-1): DAMVIQNPRYQVTQFGKPVTLSCSQTLNHNVMYWYQQKSSQAPKLLFHYYDKDFNNEADTPDNFQSRRPNTSFCFLDIRSPGLGDTAMYLCATSRMQDLNQFFGPGTRLTVL.

The rearrangement links TRBV9 to TRBJ1-6; 8 nucleotides align to TRBD1. Germline V gene data show CDR1 as SGDLS and CDR2 as YYNGEE. Trimming cost V 3 bases and J 6 bases; bases outside gene matches: 8. CDR3 length: 16 residues. For the CDR3, the DNA is TGTGCCAGCAGCGGTCAGGGGGCCTCGGGTAATTCACCCCTCCACTTT. Translated, it gives CASSGQGASGNSPLHF.

As concerns this clonotype: A far larger clone lies a single base away; this is likely a read error. The chain joins TRBV11-1 to TRBJ2-1, with 8 bases fitting TRBD2. The CDR3 covers 17 residues. Per the germline V gene, CDR1 is SGHAT and CDR2 is FQDESV (reference sequence). Losses at the gene ends were 8 bases for V and 8 bases for J; bases not matched to a gene: 20. The DNA of the CDR3 is TGTGCCAGCGGCCCTAACCCCGGGACTAGGGGGATATATGAGCAGTTCTTC. Its translation is CASGPNPGTRGIYEQFF.

This clonotype was seen ten or more times. This rearrangement joins TRBV29-1 to TRBJ2-1, with 10 bases matching TRBD1. Trimming took 5 bases from V and 5 from J; bases not matched to a gene: 9. The germline gives CDR1 SQVTM, CDR2 ANQGSEA. The CDR3 is 15 amino acids. CDR3 protein: CSVNPGTGAHNEQFF. Written as DNA, the CDR3 is TGCAGCGTTAACCCCGGGACAGGGGCCCACAATGAGCAGTTCTTC.

Only a few counts were recorded for this clonotype. The V and J genes are TRBV6-1 and TRBJ1-5, with 8 bases fitting TRBD1. This CDR3 comprises 16 residues. With 3 bases clipped from V and 6 bases from J, the junction kept 10 bases outside the gene matches. Germline assignment: CDR1 MNHNS and CDR2 SASEGT. The CDR3 is CASSELWQGAGQPQHF. The CDR3 nucleotides read TGTGCCAGCAGTGAGTTGTGGCAGGGGGCTGGTCAGCCCCAGCATTTT.

This clonotype was seen a few times. The V call is TRBV19, the J call TRBJ1-2; D is unresolved. Germline loops: CDR1 LNHDA, CDR2 SQIVND (reference sequence). The CDR3 is 15 residues long. With 5 bases removed from V and 0 bases from J, the gap between germline ends came to 13 bases. In DNA form, the CDR3 reads TGTGCCAGTAGTCCCCCGGAAAAGTCTAACTATGGCTACACCTTC. Its protein product is CASSPPEKSNYGYTF.

This clonotype was counted at least ten times. V gene TRBV20-1 combines with J gene TRBJ2-1, with TRBD2 matching over 7 bases. The CDR3 has 14 residues. Germline V gene data show CDR1 as DFQATT and CDR2 as SNEGSKA (reference sequence). With V trimmed by 0 bases and J by 8 bases, 7 bases remained unmatched. The CDR3 here is CSARETSSPYEQFF. The CDR3, as DNA: TGCAGTGCTAGAGAGACTAGCTCCCCATATGAGCAGTTCTTC.

The table lists this clonotype with many counts. The chain has TRBV5-5 and TRBJ2-2, with D maybe TRBD2 (6 bases). This CDR3 region has 17 residues. The V end lost 2 bases, the J end lost 2 bases, and 16 bases lay between the germline ends. Looked up from germline, CDR1 is SGHKS and CDR2 is YYEKEE (reference sequence). Written as DNA, the CDR3 is TGTGCCAGCAGCTTCTGGGGGGTATCAGGCAACACCGGGGAGCTGTTTTTT. Its translation: CASSFWGVSGNTGELFF.

This clonotype was picked up many times. The V and J genes are TRBV28 and TRBJ1-4; 9 nucleotides match TRBD1. J gave up 7 bases and V 6 bases, and 9 bases lay outside the gene matches. Germline values: CDR1 MDHEN, CDR2 SYDVKM. This CDR3 region has 15 residues. In DNA form, the CDR3 reads TGTGCCAGCAGCGGGGCGGACAGGGGAGTTGAAAAACTGTTTTTT. This translates into CASSGADRGVEKLFF.

This CDR3 is CASRDRPDTQYF. CDR3 coding DNA: TGTGCCAGCAGAGATAGACCAGATACGCAGTATTTT. The V call is TRBV6-1, the J call TRBJ2-3; no clear D gene. Between the trimmed V and J ends, which lost 6 bases and 4 bases, there was a span of 8 bases. The CDR3 length is 12 residues. Germline V CDR1 and CDR2: MNHNS, SASEGT.

This clonotype has at least ten counts. V usage is TRBV20-1 and J usage is TRBJ1-5; D is possibly TRBD1 (5 bases). Trimming pared 6 bases from V and 3 bases from J, leaving 12 bases between. The CDR3 length is 13 residues. Germline CDR1 is DFQATT and CDR2 is SNEGSKA (reference sequence). CDR3 protein: CSASGDYNQPQHF. CDR3 coding DNA: TGCAGTGCCAGTGGGGACTACAATCAGCCCCAGCATTTT.

Worth noting for this clonotype: This sequence may be a read error, since a much larger clone differs from it by one base. The V gene is TRBV7-2, the J gene TRBJ2-1; 9 bases are shared with TRBD2. Germline loops: CDR1 SGHTA, CDR2 FQGNSA. The V and J ends lost 5 bases and 0 bases, in that order; junction bases with no gene match: 5. The CDR3 totals 16 residues. CDR3 nucleotides: TGTGCCAGCAGCATCCAGACTAGCGGCTCCTACAATGAGCAGTTCTTC. Encoded protein: CASSIQTSGSYNEQFF.

At least ten counts were recorded for this clonotype. The rearrangement uses TRBV28 and TRBJ2-3; TRBD2 matches 8 bases. The germline V gene encodes CDR1 MDHEN and CDR2 SYDVKM. The CDR3 sequence is 16 residues long. Trimming cost V 0 bases and J 2 bases; bases outside gene matches: 4. For the CDR3, the DNA is TGTGCCAGCAGTTTATGGATAGCGGGATCCACAGATACGCAGTATTTT. It encodes CASSLWIAGSTDTQYF.

This clonotype showed up just a few times. The chain is built from TRBV6-2 or TRBV6-3 and TRBJ2-1, with TRBD1 matching over 10 bases. The J segment lost 4 bases and the V segment lost 8 bases, leaving 8 bases of the junction unmatched. The CDR3 contains 15 residues. From germline, CDR1 is MNHEY and CDR2 SVGEGT. The CDR3 protein is CASRAAGQGYNEQFF. The CDR3 DNA is TGTGCCAGCCGCGCCGCGGGACAGGGGTACAATGAGCAGTTCTTC.

The chain couples TRBV20-1 to TRBJ2-1, with a weak D call TRBD2 (5 bases). With 0 bases removed from V and 8 bases from J, the gap between germline ends came to 20 bases. This CDR3 region has 16 residues. Germline V gene data show CDR1 as DFQATT and CDR2 as SNEGSKA (reference sequence). CDR3 sequence (DNA): TGCAGTGCTAGAGATCAGACTACCCGAGTAGTCGATGAGCAGTTCTTC. Translation: CSARDQTTRVVDEQFF.

About this clonotype: A far larger clone is off by one base, so a read error is likely. The rearrangement links TRBV11-2 to TRBJ2-1; D gene uncertain. The CDR3 loop spans 13 amino acids. The germline gives CDR1 SGHAT, CDR2 FQNNGV. V was trimmed by 0 bases and J by 10 bases, leaving 10 bases between them. CDR3 sequence: CASSLESSYEQFF. CDR3 DNA: TGTGCCAGCAGCTTAGAAAGCTCCTACGAGCAGTTCTTC.

This clonotype turned up a few times. This chain links TRBV19 with TRBJ2-7; D not certain. Germline V CDR1 and CDR2: LNHDA, SQIVND (reference sequence). CDR3 size: 14 residues. V gave up 6 bases and J gave up 3 bases, with 15 bases separating them. The CDR3 is CASRKGFSDYEQYF. CDR3 nucleotides: TGTGCCAGTAGAAAGGGATTTTCGGACTACGAGCAGTACTTC.

In this sample, this clonotype turned up many times. The J gene is TRBJ1-5, the V gene TRBV27; possibly TRBD1 for D (5 bases). The germline gives CDR1 MNHEY, CDR2 SMNVEV (reference sequence). CDR3 length equals 14 residues. V lost 2 bases, J lost 4 bases, and 9 bases lay in between. This chain's CDR3 is CASSLPGRNQPQHF. The CDR3 nucleotides read TGTGCCAGCAGTTTACCAGGGAGAAATCAGCCCCAGCATTTT.

Ten or more counts support this clonotype. The CDR3 DNA sequence: TGTGCCACCAGCAGAGATTCGATGGGGTGGGATGAAAAACTGTTTTTT. This sequence encodes CATSRDSMGWDEKLFF. The chain recombines TRBV15 with TRBJ1-4; no firm D call. V gave up 0 bases and J gave up 6 bases, with 14 bases separating them. The CDR3 has 16 amino acids. The germline V gene encodes CDR1 LNHNV and CDR2 YYDKDF (reference sequence).

This clonotype was counted ten times or more. V and J are TRBV13 and TRBJ2-7; a weak D match, TRBD1 (7 bases). The CDR3 runs to 15 residues. Trimming took 5 bases from V and 6 from J, leaving 20 bases between them. Germline CDR1 reads PRHDT; CDR2 reads FYEKMQ (reference sequence). The CDR3 here is CASSIIGGTAAEQYF. In DNA, the CDR3 is TGTGCCAGCAGCATCATAGGGGGGACAGCTGCCGAGCAGTACTTC.

A word on this clonotype: A read error may be the cause here, since a much bigger clone is one base away. The CDR3 does not close with the conserved phenylalanine or tryptophan, likely indicating a read error. This chain uses TRBV27 with TRBJ2-1, with D possibly being TRBD1 (5 bases). V lost 2 bases to trimming and J lost 9 bases, with 17 bases between them. The CDR3 loop spans 15 amino acids. CDR1 is MNHEY, CDR2 SMNVEV, per germline (reference sequence). The CDR3 protein is CASSLRVARDSEQFS. For the CDR3, the DNA is TGTGCCAGCAGTTTACGTGTGGCGCGAGACAGTGAGCAGTTCTCC.

The rearrangement joins TRBV29-1 to TRBJ2-7; D ambiguous. V lost 6 bases and J lost 0, with 15 bases in between. CDR1 and CDR2 (germline): SQVTM, ANQGSEA. The CDR3 extends over 14 amino acids. The CDR3 nucleotides are TGCAGCGTCATGGGGTCCAGGAGCTCCTACGAGCAGTACTTC. Its translation: CSVMGSRSSYEQYF.

This clonotype was detected a few times. This sequence joins TRBV12-5 and TRBJ2-2; 8 nucleotides line up with TRBD1. The CDR3 is 16 amino acids. CDR1 and CDR2 (germline): LGHNT, FRNRAP. Losses at the gene ends were 3 bases for V and 0 bases for J; bases not matched to a gene: 3. The CDR3 loop is CASGFGQGPNTGELFF. The DNA of the CDR3 is TGTGCTAGTGGTTTCGGACAGGGCCCGAACACCGGGGAGCTGTTTTTT. Full variable domain (remainder filled in from reference TRBV12-5 and TRBJ2-2): DARVTQTPRHKVTEMGQEVTMRCQPILGHNTVFWYRQTMMQGLELLAYFRNRAPLDDSGMPKDRFSAEMPDATLATLKIQPSEPRDSAVYFCASGFGQGPNTGELFFGEGSRLTVL.

This clonotype was observed many times. The chain is built from TRBV6-2 or TRBV6-3 and TRBJ2-3, with 9 positions matching TRBD1. CDR1 MNHEY and CDR2 SVGEGT come from the germline V gene. The CDR3 spans 15 residues. V dropped 6 bases and J dropped 3; count of bases not matched to a gene: 7. The CDR3 protein is CASSPQGAETDTQYF. The DNA of the CDR3 is TGTGCCAGCAGCCCACAGGGGGCGGAAACAGATACGCAGTATTTT.

In this sample, this clonotype turned up many times. The chain employs TRBV28 and TRBJ2-2; D unclear. The CDR3 consists of 13 residues. Looked up from germline, CDR1 is MDHEN and CDR2 is SYDVKM. The V gene lost 8 bases and the J gene lost 0 bases, with 7 bases spanning the gap. CDR3 in DNA: TGTGCCAGCTCTGTAACGAACACCGGGGAGCTGTTTTTT. Translation: CASSVTNTGELFF.

The chain is built from TRBV18 and TRBJ2-4; D might be TRBD2 (5 bases). The CDR3 extends over 13 amino acids. The V and J ends lost 4 bases and 5 bases respectively, with 9 bases between them. CDR1 is KGHSH, CDR2 LQKENI, per germline. CDR3 DNA sequence: TGTGCCAGCTCACAGGGAGATGAAAACATTCAGTACTTC. This codes for CASSQGDENIQYF.